Listed below are T cell receptor beta chains from one sample, sequenced in a study of blood T cells in healthy people across ages. In TCRdb, the 5' RACE reads were re-called with MiXCR into one record per CDR3 protein. Found here are around 780,000 distinct CDR3 sequences, about 26% of them singletons; the top ten hold 3%. These data were also reused for a study on T cells of mothers and their children.

The specimen sequenced was blood. These receptors came from a boy younger than 18 in good health. CDR3s include the opening cysteine and the closing phenylalanine or tryptophan. A D gene is named only where the DNA matches it firmly. Expanded clones get a size class; other rows say once, few or many, or leave the size out.

j_call v_call d_call clone_size cdr3_nt cdr3_aa
TRBJ2-5 TRBV4-2 TRBD2 many TGTGCCAGCAGCCAAGAGGGCGGGAGGCAAGAGACCCAGTACTTC CASSQEGGRQETQYF
TRBJ1-3 TRBV5-1 NA many TGCGCCAGCAGCCCAGGAAGAGACTCTGGAAACACCATATATTTT CASSPGRDSGNTIYF
TRBJ1-1 TRBV4-1 NA few TGCGCCAGCAGCGGGAGAGCTAGGGTGTGGAACACTGAAGCTTTCTTT CASSGRARVWNTEAFF
TRBJ1-2 TRBV12-3/TRBV12-4 NA NA TGTGCCAGCAGTTTAATGACAGGTCTGAACTATGGCTACACCTTC CASSLMTGLNYGYTF
TRBJ1-2 TRBV12-3/TRBV12-4 NA NA TGTGCCAGCAGTTTATCAGTAGGAGGGAGCTATGGCTACACCTTC CASSLSVGGSYGYTF
TRBJ2-1 TRBV20-1 TRBD2 NA TGCAGTGCTTATCCTAGCGGGGGGGACTACAATGAGCAGTTCTTC CSAYPSGGDYNEQFF
TRBJ2-7 TRBV10-3 NA few TGTGCCATCAGTTCGGCCGACGGGGTCTCCTACGAGCAGTACTTC CAISSADGVSYEQYF
TRBJ2-3 TRBV28 NA few TGTGCCAGCAGCTACCCCCACAGGGTGGGAACAGATACGCAGTATTTT CASSYPHRVGTDTQYF
TRBJ1-2 TRBV29-1 NA NA TGCAGCGTTGAAGCGCCGGGGGAAATGTCCTATGGCTACGCCTTC CSVEAPGEMSYGYAF
TRBJ2-1 TRBV15 NA few TGTGCCACCAGCAGAGATAGAGGGTCCTACAATGAGCAGTTCTTC CATSRDRGSYNEQFF
TRBJ1-5 TRBV7-9 TRBD1 few TGTGCCAGCAGCTCGGACAGGGGAAGCAATCAGCCCCAGCATTTT CASSSDRGSNQPQHF
TRBJ2-5 TRBV7-9 NA many TGTGCCAGCAGCAGTAACCTCGAGACCCAGTACTTC CASSSNLETQYF